This entry concerns a single TCR beta chain. What it binds is unknown. A much larger clone is a single base away; this may be a read error. TCRdb reanalysed the reads using MiXCR and keeps one entry per CDR3 protein. Of 900,000 to 950,000 distinct CDR3 sequences listed, less than 35% were seen once; the top ten hold 11% to 15%. These data are taken from a study of T cell repertoires in cytomegalovirus infection. V lost 5 bases and J lost 7, with 18 bases in between. Looked up from germline, CDR1 is SGHTA and CDR2 is FQGNSA. The CDR3 is 15 amino acids. The input for sequencing was cultured CD8+ T cells from PBMCs, taken from culture after CMV antigen stimulation. The clonotype originates from a human donor in good health (CMV status not recorded). Some clones in this sample may be carry-over from other donors' samples. V is TRBV7-2 and J is TRBJ2-1; D remains unclear. CDR3: CASSDLSKARNEQFF. The DNA of the CDR3 is TGTGCCAGCAGCGATCTCTCAAAGGCCCGGAATGAGCAGTTCTTC. The whole variable domain, remainder taken from reference TRBV7-2 and TRBJ2-1, is GAGVSQSPSNKVTEKGKDVELRCDPISGHTALYWYRQSLGQGLEFLIYFQGNSAPDKSGLPSDRFSAERTGGSVSTLTIQRTQQEDSAVYLCASSDLSKARNEQFFGPGTRLTVL.